This TCR beta chain was documented in a study of blood T cell repertoires in COVID-19. Study-wide context: COVID-19 samples, acute and convalescent, were from the United States, Italy and Spain.

Living in 24 US areas, the participants were between roughly 18 and 90 years of age. Researchers sorted participants into cohorts using their self-reported clinical history. Either two negative PCRs, clearance, or symptom resolution qualified Cohort 3 donors as recovered. Profiled with immunoSEQ multiplex PCR; TCRdb holds only in-frame clones, not every one. The sample contains some 230,000 clones, roughly four fifths of which appear only once. The sequenced sample consisted of PBMCs or T cells enriched from blood (not recorded which). The TCR comes from a man between 35 and 55 years old who had recovered from COVID-19.

CDR3 loop: CASSQDRSGRAVETQYF. CDR3 sequence (DNA): TGTGCCAGCAGCCAAGATCGTAGCGGGAGGGCGGTGGAGACCCAGTACTTC. This rearrangement joins TRBV3-1 (or the pseudogene TRBV3-2) to TRBJ2-5, with TRBD2 identical over 11 bases. From germline, CDR1 is LGHDT and CDR2 YNNKEL (reference sequence). J lost 5 bases, V lost 0 bases, and 8 bases had no gene match. CDR3 length equals 17 residues.